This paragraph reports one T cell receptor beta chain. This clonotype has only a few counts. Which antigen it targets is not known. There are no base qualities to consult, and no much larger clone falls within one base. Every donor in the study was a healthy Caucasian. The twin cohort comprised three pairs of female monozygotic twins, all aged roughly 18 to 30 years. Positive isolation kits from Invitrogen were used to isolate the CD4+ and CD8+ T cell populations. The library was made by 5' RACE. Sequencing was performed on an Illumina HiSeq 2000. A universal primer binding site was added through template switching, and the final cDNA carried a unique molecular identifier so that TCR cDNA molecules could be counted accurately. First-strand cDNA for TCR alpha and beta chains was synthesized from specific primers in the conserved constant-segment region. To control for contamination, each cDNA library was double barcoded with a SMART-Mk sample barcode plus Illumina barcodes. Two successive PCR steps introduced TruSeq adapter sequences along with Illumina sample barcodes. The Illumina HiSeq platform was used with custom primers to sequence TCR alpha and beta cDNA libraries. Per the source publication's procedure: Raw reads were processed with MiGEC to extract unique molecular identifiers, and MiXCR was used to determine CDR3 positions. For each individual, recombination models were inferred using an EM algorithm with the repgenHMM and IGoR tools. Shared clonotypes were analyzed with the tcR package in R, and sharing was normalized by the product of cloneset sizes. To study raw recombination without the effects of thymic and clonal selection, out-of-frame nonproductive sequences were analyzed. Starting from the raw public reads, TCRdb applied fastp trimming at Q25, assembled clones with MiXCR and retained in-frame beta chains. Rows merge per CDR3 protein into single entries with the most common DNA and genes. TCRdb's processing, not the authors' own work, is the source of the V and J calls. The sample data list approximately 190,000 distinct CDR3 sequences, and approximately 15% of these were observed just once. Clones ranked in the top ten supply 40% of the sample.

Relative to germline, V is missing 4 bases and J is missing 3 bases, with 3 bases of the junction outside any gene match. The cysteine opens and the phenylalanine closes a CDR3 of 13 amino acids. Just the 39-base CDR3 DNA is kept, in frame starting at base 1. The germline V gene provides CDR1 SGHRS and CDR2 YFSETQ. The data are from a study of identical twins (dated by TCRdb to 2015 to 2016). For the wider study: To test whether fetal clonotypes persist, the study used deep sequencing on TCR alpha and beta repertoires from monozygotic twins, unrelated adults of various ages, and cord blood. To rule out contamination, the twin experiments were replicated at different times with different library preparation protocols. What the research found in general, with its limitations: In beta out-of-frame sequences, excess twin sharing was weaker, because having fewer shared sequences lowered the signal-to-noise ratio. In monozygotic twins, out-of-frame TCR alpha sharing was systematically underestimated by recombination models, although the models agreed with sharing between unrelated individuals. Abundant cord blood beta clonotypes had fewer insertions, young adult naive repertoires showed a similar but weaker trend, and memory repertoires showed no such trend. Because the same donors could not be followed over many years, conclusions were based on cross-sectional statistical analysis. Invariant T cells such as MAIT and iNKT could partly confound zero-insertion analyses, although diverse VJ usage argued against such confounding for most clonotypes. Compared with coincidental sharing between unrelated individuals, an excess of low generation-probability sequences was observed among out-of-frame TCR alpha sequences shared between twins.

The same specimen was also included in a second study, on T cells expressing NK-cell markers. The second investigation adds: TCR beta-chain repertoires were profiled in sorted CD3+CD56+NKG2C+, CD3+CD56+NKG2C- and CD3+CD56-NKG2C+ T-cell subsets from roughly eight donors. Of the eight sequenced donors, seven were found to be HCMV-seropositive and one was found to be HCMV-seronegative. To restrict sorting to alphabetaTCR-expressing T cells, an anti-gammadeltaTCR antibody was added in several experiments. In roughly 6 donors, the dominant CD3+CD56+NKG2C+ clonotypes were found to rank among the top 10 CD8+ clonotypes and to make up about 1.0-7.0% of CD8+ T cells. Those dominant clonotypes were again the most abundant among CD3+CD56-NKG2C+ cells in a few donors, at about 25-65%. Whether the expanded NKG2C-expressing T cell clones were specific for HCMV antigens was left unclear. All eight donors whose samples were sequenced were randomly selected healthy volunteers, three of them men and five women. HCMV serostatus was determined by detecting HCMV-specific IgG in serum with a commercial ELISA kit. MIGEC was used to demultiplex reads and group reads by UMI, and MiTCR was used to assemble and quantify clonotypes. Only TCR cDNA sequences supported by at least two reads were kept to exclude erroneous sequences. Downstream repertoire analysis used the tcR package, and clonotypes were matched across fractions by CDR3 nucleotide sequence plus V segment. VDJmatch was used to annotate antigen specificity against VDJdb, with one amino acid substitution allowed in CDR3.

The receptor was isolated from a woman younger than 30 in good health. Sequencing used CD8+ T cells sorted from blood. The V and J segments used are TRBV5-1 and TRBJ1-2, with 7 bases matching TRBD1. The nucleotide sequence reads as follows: TGCGCCAGCAGCCTCGGGACAGACTATGGCTACACCTTC. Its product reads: CASSLGTDYGYTF.